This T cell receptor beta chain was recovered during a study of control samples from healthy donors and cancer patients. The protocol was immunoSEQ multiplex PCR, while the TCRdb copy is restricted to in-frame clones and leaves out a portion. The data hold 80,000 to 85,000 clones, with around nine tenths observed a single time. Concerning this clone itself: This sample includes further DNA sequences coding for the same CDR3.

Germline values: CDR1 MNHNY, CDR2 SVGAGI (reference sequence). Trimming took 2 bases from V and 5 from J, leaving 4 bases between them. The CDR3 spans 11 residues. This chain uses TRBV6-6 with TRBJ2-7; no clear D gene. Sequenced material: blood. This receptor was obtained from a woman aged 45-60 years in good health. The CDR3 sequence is CASSYRDEQYF. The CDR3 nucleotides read TGTGCCAGCAGTTACAGGGACGAGCAGTACTTC.